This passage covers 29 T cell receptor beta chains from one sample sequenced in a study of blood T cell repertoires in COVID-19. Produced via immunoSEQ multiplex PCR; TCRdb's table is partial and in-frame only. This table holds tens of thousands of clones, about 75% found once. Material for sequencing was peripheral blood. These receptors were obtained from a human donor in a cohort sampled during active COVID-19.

CDR3 nucleotides: TGTGCCAGCAGGCTACACAGGGGAAGCAATCAGCCCCAGCATTTT. Protein: CASRLHRGSNQPQHF. The chain combines TRBV27 with TRBJ1-5; 7 nucleotides match TRBD1. The CDR3 is 15 residues long. CDR1 is MNHEY, CDR2 SMNVEV, per germline (reference sequence). Trimming cost V 6 bases and J 1 base; bases outside gene matches: 6.

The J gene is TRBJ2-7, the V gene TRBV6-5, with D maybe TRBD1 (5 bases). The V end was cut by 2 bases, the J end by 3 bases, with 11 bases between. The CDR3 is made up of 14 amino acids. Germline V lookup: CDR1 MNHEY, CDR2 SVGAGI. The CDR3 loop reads CASSYAFQGYEQYF. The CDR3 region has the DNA TGTGCCAGCAGTTACGCTTTTCAGGGCTACGAGCAGTACTTC.

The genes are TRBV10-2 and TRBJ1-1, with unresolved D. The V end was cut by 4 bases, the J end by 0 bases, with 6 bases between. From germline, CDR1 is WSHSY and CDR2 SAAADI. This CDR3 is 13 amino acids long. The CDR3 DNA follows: TGCGCCAGCAGTGGGGCCTTGAACACTGAAGCTTTCTTT. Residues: CASSGALNTEAFF.

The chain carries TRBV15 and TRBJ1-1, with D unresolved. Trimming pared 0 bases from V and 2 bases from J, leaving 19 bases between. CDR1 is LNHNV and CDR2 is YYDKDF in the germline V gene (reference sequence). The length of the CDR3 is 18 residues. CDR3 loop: CATSREYRPPWPNTEAFF. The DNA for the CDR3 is TGTGCCACCAGCAGAGAATACCGCCCCCCCTGGCCCAACACTGAAGCTTTCTTT.

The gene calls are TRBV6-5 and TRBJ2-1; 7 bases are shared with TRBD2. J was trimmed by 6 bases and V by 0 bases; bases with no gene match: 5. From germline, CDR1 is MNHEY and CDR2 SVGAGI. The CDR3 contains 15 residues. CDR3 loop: CASSYSGGRRNEQFF. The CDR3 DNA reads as TGTGCCAGCAGTTACTCGGGCGGGAGACGCAATGAGCAGTTCTTC.

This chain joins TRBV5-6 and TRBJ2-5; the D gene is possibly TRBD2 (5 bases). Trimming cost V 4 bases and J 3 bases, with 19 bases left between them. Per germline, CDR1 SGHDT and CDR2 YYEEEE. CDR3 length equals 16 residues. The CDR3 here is CASSGPFILGEETQYF. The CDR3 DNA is TGTGCCAGCAGCGGGCCCTTTATTCTCGGGGAAGAGACCCAGTACTTC.

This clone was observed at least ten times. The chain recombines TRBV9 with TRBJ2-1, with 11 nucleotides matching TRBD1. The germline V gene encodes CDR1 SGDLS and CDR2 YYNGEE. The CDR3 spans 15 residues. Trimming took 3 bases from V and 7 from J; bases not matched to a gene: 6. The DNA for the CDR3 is TGTGCCAGCAGCGCTTCGGGACAGGGGGGGAATGAGCAGTTCTTC. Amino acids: CASSASGQGGNEQFF.

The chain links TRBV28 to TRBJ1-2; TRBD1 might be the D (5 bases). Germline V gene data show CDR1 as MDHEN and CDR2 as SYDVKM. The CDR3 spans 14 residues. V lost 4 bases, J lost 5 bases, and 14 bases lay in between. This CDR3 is CASSSGSGQYGYTF. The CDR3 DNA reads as TGTGCCAGCAGTTCTGGATCAGGGCAATATGGCTACACCTTC.

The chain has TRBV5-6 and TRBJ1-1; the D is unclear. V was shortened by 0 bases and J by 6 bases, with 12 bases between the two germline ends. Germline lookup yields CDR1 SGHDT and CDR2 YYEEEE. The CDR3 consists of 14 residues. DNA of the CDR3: TGTGCCAGCAGCTTGGAGCCCGGGGTGCCTGAAGCTTTCTTT. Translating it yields CASSLEPGVPEAFF.

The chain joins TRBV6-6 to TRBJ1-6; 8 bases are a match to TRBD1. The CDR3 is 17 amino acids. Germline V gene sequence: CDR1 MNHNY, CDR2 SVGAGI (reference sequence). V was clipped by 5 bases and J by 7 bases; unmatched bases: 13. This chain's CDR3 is CASSLIGAGGRNSPLHF. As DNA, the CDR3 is TGTGCCAGCAGTCTGATTGGTGCAGGGGGCAGGAATTCACCCCTCCACTTT.

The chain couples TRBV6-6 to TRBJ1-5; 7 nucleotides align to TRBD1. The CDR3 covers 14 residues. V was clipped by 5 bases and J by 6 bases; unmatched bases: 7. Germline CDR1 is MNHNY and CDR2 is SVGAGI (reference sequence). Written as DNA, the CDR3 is TGTGCCAGCAGTGCCGGGACAGCCTTTCAGCCCCAGCATTTT. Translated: CASSAGTAFQPQHF.

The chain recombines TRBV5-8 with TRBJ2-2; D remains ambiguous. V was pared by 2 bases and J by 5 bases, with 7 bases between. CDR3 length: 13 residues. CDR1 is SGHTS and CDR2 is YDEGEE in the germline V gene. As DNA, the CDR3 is TGTGCCAGCAGCTTTGCCCGGACCGGGGAGCTGTTTTTT. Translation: CASSFARTGELFF.

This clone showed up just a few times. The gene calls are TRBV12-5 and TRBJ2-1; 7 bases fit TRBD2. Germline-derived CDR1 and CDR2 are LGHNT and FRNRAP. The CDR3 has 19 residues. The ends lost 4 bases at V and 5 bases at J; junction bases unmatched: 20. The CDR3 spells CASGSLAPLKRERDNEQFF. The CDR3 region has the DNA TGTGCTAGTGGTTCCTTGGCGCCCCTAAAGCGGGAAAGGGACAATGAGCAGTTCTTC. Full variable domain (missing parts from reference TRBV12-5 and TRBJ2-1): DARVTQTPRHKVTEMGQEVTMRCQPILGHNTVFWYRQTMMQGLELLAYFRNRAPLDDSGMPKDRFSAEMPDATLATLKIQPSEPRDSAVYFCASGSLAPLKRERDNEQFFGPGTRLTVL.

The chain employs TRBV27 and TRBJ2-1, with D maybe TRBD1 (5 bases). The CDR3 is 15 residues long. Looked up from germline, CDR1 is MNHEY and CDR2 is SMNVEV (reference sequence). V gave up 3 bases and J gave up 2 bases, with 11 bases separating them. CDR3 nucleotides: TGTGCCAGCAGTTTGGAAAGGGGCGCCTACAATGAGCAGTTCTTC. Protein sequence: CASSLERGAYNEQFF.

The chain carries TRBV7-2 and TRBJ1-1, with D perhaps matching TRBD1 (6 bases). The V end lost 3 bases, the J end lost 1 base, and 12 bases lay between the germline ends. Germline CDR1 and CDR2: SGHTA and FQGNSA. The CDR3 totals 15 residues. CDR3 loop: CASSFFAGENTEAFF. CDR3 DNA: TGTGCCAGCAGCTTTTTCGCAGGGGAGAACACTGAAGCTTTCTTT.

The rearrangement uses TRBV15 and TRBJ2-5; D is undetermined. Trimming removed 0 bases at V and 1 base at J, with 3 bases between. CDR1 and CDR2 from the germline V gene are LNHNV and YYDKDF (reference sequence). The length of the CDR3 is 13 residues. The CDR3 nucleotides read TGTGCCACCAGCAGAGACGGCCAAGAGACCCAGTACTTC. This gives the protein CATSRDGQETQYF.

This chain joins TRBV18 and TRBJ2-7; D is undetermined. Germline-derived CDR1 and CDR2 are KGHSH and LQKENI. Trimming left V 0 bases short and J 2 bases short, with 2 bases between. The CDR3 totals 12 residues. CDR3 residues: CASSPPTYEQYF. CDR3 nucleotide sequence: TGTGCCAGCTCACCACCTACCTACGAGCAGTACTTC.

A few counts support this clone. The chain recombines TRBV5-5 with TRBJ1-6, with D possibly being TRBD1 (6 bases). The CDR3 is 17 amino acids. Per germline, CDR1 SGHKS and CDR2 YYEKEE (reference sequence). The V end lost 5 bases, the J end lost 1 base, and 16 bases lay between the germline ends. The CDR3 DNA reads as TGTGCCAGCAGTTCCGGACAGAGGGGGTCCTATAATTCACCCCTCCACTTT. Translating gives CASSSGQRGSYNSPLHF.

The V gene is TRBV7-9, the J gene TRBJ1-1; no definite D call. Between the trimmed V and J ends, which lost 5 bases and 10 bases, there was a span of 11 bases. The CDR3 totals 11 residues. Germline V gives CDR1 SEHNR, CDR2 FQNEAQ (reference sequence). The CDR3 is CASSLNRGAFF. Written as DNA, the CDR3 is TGTGCCAGCAGCCTTAACCGAGGAGCTTTCTTT.

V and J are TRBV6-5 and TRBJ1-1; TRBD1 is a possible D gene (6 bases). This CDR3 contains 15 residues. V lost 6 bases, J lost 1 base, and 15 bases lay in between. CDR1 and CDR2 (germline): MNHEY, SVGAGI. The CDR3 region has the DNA TGTGCCAGCAGCCAACAGGGAACCGGGAACACTGAAGCTTTCTTT. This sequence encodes CASSQQGTGNTEAFF.

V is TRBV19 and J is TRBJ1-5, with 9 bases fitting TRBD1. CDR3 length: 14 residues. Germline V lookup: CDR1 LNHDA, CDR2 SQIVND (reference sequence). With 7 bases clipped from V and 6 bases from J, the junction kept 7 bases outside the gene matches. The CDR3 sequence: CASKGDRDSQPQHF. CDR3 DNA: TGTGCCAGTAAAGGGGACAGGGATTCTCAGCCCCAGCATTTT.

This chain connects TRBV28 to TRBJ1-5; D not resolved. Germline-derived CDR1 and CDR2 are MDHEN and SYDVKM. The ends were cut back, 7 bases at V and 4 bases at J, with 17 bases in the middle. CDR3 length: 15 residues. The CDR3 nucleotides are TGTGCCAGCATAGGTATGGGCAGACCAAATCAGCCCCAGCATTTT. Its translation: CASIGMGRPNQPQHF.

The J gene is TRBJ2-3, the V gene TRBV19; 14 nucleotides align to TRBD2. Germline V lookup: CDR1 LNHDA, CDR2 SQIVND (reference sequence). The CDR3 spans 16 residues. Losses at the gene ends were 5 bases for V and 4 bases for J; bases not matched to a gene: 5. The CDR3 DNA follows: TGTGCCAGTAGTGCTGGACTAGCGGGGGGAGCAGATACGCAGTATTTT. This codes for CASSAGLAGGADTQYF.

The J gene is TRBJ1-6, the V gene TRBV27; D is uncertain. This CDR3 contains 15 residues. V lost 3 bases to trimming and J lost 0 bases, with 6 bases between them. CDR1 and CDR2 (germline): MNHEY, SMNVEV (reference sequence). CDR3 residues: CASSFSSSYNSPLHF. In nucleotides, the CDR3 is TGTGCCAGCAGTTTTTCGAGCTCCTATAATTCACCCCTCCACTTT.

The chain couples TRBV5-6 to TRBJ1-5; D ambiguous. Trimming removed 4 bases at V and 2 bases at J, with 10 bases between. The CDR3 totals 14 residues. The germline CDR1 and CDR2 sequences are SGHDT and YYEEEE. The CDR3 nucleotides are TGTGCCAGCAGCGGAACCGGGGGCAATCAGCCCCAGCATTTT. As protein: CASSGTGGNQPQHF.

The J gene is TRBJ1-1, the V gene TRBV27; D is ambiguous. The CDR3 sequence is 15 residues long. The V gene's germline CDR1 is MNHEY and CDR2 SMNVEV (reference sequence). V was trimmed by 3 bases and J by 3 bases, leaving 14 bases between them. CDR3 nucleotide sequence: TGTGCCAGCAGTTTCCAGTCCAACCTGGACACTGAAGCTTTCTTT. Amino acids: CASSFQSNLDTEAFF.

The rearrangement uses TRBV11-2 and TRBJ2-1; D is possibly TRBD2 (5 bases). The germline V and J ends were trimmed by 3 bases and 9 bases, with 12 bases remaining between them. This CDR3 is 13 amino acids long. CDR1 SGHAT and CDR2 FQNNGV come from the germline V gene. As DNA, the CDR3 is TGTGCCAGCAGCTTGATGGGAGATGGTGAGCAGTTCTTC. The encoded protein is CASSLMGDGEQFF.

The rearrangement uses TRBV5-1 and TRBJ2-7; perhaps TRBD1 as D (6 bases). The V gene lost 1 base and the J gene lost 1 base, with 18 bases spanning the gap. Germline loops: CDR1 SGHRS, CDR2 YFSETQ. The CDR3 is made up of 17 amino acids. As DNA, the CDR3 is TGCGCCAGCAGCTTGATTGCACAGGGTTGGGGTTCCTACGAGCAGTACTTC. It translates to CASSLIAQGWGSYEQYF.

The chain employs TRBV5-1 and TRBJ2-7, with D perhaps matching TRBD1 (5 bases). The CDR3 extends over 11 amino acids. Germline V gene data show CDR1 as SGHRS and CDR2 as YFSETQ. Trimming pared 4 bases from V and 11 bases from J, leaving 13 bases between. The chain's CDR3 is CASSTPQEKYF. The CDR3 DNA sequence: TGCGCCAGCAGCACTCCACAGGAAAAGTACTTC.